What follows are 32 T cell receptor beta chains derived from one specimen sequenced in a study of T-cell memory formation after mild COVID-19. MiXCR was run by TCRdb on the 5' RACE reads, yielding one entry per CDR3 protein. This table holds 450,000 or so distinct CDR3 sequences, around a quarter found once. The material sequenced was PBMCs or a T cell subset sorted from them (not recorded which). The source is an adult woman who had mild COVID-19 (a few samples of this study predate the infection). Cell type and time point are not known.

This chain links TRBV9 with TRBJ2-1; D remains ambiguous. CDR1 and CDR2 (germline): SGDLS, YYNGEE. CDR3 size: 15 residues. V was clipped by 0 bases and J by 6 bases, with 13 bases between them. The CDR3 sequence is CASSVADSRGNEQFF. The CDR3 coding sequence is TGTGCCAGCAGCGTAGCGGATAGCAGAGGCAATGAGCAGTTCTTC. Filled out from reference TRBV9 and TRBJ2-1, the complete variable domain reads DSGVTQTPKHLITATGQRVTLRCSPRSGDLSVYWYQQSLDQGLQFLIQYYNGEERAKGNILERFSAQQFPDLHSELNLSSLELGDSALYFCASSVADSRGNEQFFGPGTRLTVL.

The gene calls are TRBV12-3 or TRBV12-4 and TRBJ2-2, with D unclear. V was cut by 3 bases and J by 5 bases, with 13 bases left in between. The CDR3 sequence is 15 residues long. The CDR3 is CASSFLLAQTGELFF. In DNA, the CDR3 is TGTGCCAGCAGTTTCCTTTTAGCCCAAACCGGGGAGCTGTTTTTT.

This clonotype was seen a handful of times. The V and J genes are TRBV15 and TRBJ2-3, with D hard to call. V was shortened by 6 bases and J by 6 bases, with 13 bases between the two germline ends. Germline CDR1 and CDR2: LNHNV and YYDKDF (reference sequence). CDR3 size: 13 residues. The CDR3 is CATRGSSNDTQYF. DNA of the CDR3: TGTGCCACCAGAGGCAGTTCCAATGATACGCAGTATTTT.

This clonotype was observed a few times. This rearrangement joins TRBV6-5 to TRBJ1-1; 7 bases align to TRBD1. The CDR3 totals 16 residues. V dropped 0 bases and J dropped 1; count of bases not matched to a gene: 5. CDR1 is MNHEY, CDR2 SVGAGI, per germline. The CDR3 spells CASSYSTGIANTEAFF. The DNA of the CDR3 is TGTGCCAGCAGTTACTCGACAGGGATCGCGAACACTGAAGCTTTCTTT.

On this clonotype itself: The junction and the germline gene differ at one end; a read error may be behind it. The chain is built from TRBV12-3 or TRBV12-4 and TRBJ2-1, with 8 bases that match TRBD2. CDR3 size: 15 residues. The CDR3 nucleotides read TGTGCCAGCAGTCCACTAGCGGCCTCCTACACTGAGCAGTTCTTC. It is translated as CASSPLAASYTEQFF.

This chain joins TRBV7-2 and TRBJ2-3, with 9 nucleotides matching TRBD2. Germline values: CDR1 SGHTA, CDR2 FQGNSA. This CDR3 is built from 16 residues. With 5 bases clipped from V and 7 bases from J, the junction kept 13 bases outside the gene matches. The CDR3, as DNA: TGTGCCAGCAGCCCAACGCCAGCGGGAGGAGCAAATACGCAGTATTTT. Its translation is CASSPTPAGGANTQYF.

This clonotype was counted only a few times. The chain uses TRBV9 and TRBJ1-4, with a possible D match to TRBD1 (5 bases). Looked up from germline, CDR1 is SGDLS and CDR2 is YYNGEE. The CDR3 length is 14 residues. V was trimmed by 3 bases and J by 4 bases, leaving 10 bases between them. CDR3 region: CASSAGTSNEKLFF. Written as DNA, the CDR3 is TGTGCCAGCAGCGCCGGGACGAGTAATGAAAAACTGTTTTTT.

There are a few counts of this clonotype. This sequence joins TRBV20-1 and TRBJ2-3, with D hard to call. V gave up 1 base and J gave up 2 bases, with 7 bases separating them. The CDR3 is made up of 13 amino acids. In germline, CDR1 is DFQATT, CDR2 SNEGSKA (reference sequence). As DNA, the CDR3 is TGCAGTGCTAGAGGACATATCACAGATACGCAGTATTTT. As protein: CSARGHITDTQYF.

This clonotype was picked up many times. CDR3 DNA: TGCAGCGTTGGGACTAGCGGGAGGGCCGGGGAGCAGTTCTTC. Its translation: CSVGTSGRAGEQFF. This chain connects TRBV29-1 to TRBJ2-1; TRBD2 matches at 15 bases. This CDR3 region has 14 residues. Germline CDR1 SQVTM, CDR2 ANQGSEA. V was clipped by 4 bases and J by 10 bases; unmatched bases: 5.

The chain uses TRBV7-2 and TRBJ2-7, with 7 bases fitting TRBD1. CDR1 is SGHTA, CDR2 FQGNSA, per germline. The length of the CDR3 is 14 residues. V shed 5 bases, J shed 7 bases, and the junction held 11 bases outside the gene matches. The CDR3 nucleotides read TGTGCCAGCAGCCCCGGACAGGTTTTGAGGGAGCAGTACTTC. Amino acid sequence: CASSPGQVLREQYF.

The chain carries TRBV14 and TRBJ2-3; 10 positions match TRBD2. The CDR3 is 17 amino acids. Germline V gene data show CDR1 as SGHDN and CDR2 as FVKESK. After removal of 1 base from V and 4 bases from J, the junction contained 8 bases not matched to a gene. CDR3 in DNA: TGTGCCAGCAGCCAAGGTCTTGCTAGCGGGGGCTCAGATACGCAGTATTTT. It is translated as CASSQGLASGGSDTQYF.

A single count supports this clonotype. The chain couples TRBV21-1 to TRBJ1-5. TRBV21-1 is termed a pseudogene. CDR3 length equals 18 residues. The CDR3 protein is CASSMDRVPRAACQPQHF. The CDR3 DNA sequence: TGTGCCAGCAGCATGGACCGGGTCCCTCGAGCAGCGTGTCAGCCCCAGCATTTT.

In its sample, this clonotype was seen once. This rearrangement joins TRBV3-1 to TRBJ1-1; D is unclear. The V end was cut by 2 bases, the J end by 1 base, with 11 bases between. The CDR3 totals 15 residues. Germline loops: CDR1 LGHDT, CDR2 YNNKEL (reference sequence). DNA for the CDR3: TGTGCCAGCAGCCAATTGATTCTGGGGAACACTGAAGCTTTCTTT. Translation: CASSQLILGNTEAFF.

The chain has TRBV6-5 and TRBJ2-7; TRBD2 aligns across 7 bases. Germline CDR1 reads MNHEY; CDR2 reads SVGAGI. The CDR3 is 15 amino acids. Unmatched junction bases numbered 8, after V lost 3 bases and J lost 3 bases. CDR3 region: CASSYSGTTHYEQYF. In nucleotides, the CDR3 is TGTGCCAGCAGTTATTCCGGGACTACGCACTACGAGCAGTACTTC.

The chain couples TRBV7-8 to TRBJ2-5; D gene uncertain. Trimming removed 5 bases from V and 6 bases from J, with 16 bases in between. The length of the CDR3 is 14 residues. Germline CDR1 and CDR2: SGHVS and FQNEAQ. CDR3 sequence (DNA): TGTGCCAGCAGCGGTCGGACGCCGAAGAAGACCCAGTACTTC. Its translation: CASSGRTPKKTQYF.

The rearrangement uses TRBV10-3 and TRBJ2-7; tentative D call: TRBD2 (6 bases). This CDR3 comprises 17 residues. The V end was cut by 3 bases, the J end by 3 bases, with 21 bases between. CDR1 and CDR2 from the germline V gene are ENHRY and SYGVKD. The CDR3 DNA follows: TGTGCCATCAGTGACCCGGGACTCCCTCTCACCCACTACGAGCAGTACTTC. Its protein product is CAISDPGLPLTHYEQYF.

J is TRBJ2-7 and V is TRBV29-1, with 11 nucleotides matching TRBD2. Germline V gives CDR1 SQVTM, CDR2 ANQGSEA. This CDR3 region has 14 residues. V lost 4 bases to trimming and J lost 3 bases; unmatched junction nucleotides: 5. In DNA, the CDR3 is TGCAGCGTTGGGGGCGGGACTAGCGGCTACGAGCAGTACTTC. Residues: CSVGGGTSGYEQYF.

CDR3 protein: CASSLDPGLAKNIQYF. The CDR3 nucleotides are TGTGCCAGCAGCTTAGATCCGGGCTTAGCCAAAAACATTCAGTACTTC. This rearrangement joins TRBV11-2 to TRBJ2-4; D unclear. Trimming shortened V by 0 bases and J by 0 bases, and 9 bases separated the two germline ends. The CDR3 totals 16 residues. From germline, CDR1 is SGHAT and CDR2 FQNNGV. Filled out from reference TRBV11-2 and TRBJ2-4, the complete variable domain reads EAGVAQSPRYKIIEKRQSVAFWCNPISGHATLYWYQQILGQGPKLLIQFQNNGVVDDSQLPKDRFSAERLKGVDSTLKIQPAKLEDSAVYLCASSLDPGLAKNIQYFGAGTRLSVL.

This clonotype has a handful of counts. The gene calls are TRBV10-3 and TRBJ1-1; D ambiguous. This CDR3 has 14 amino acids. Germline V gene sequence: CDR1 ENHRY, CDR2 SYGVKD. V was pared by 2 bases and J by 4 bases, with 11 bases between. CDR3 in DNA: TGTGCCATCAGTGAGCCAGGAGGTGGCACTGAAGCTTTCTTT. This codes for CAISEPGGGTEAFF.

This chain uses TRBV6-5 with TRBJ1-1; TRBD1 might be the D (5 bases). The ends were cut back, 6 bases at V and 0 bases at J, with 14 bases in the middle. The CDR3 sequence is 15 residues long. Germline V gives CDR1 MNHEY, CDR2 SVGAGI. CDR3 protein: CASRTDRALNTEAFF. DNA for the CDR3: TGTGCCAGCAGAACCGACAGAGCTCTGAACACTGAAGCTTTCTTT.

The rearrangement joins TRBV7-9 to TRBJ2-3; the D is unclear. Trimming shortened V by 1 base and J by 1 base, and 9 bases separated the two germline ends. Germline CDR1 is SEHNR and CDR2 is FQNEAQ (reference sequence). CDR3 length: 15 amino acids. This CDR3 is CASSLGHQGTDTQYF. CDR3 nucleotides: TGTGCCAGCAGCTTAGGACATCAGGGCACAGATACGCAGTATTTT.

Only a few counts were recorded for this clonotype. This rearrangement joins TRBV29-1 to TRBJ2-5, with TRBD1 identical over 9 bases. The CDR3 loop spans 12 amino acids. CDR1 is SQVTM, CDR2 ANQGSEA, per germline. V was pared by 7 bases and J by 5 bases, with 5 bases of the junction left unmatched. CDR3 loop: CSDLGQGETQYF. DNA for the CDR3: TGCAGCGATTTAGGACAGGGGGAGACCCAGTACTTC.

CDR3 nucleotide sequence: TGTGCCAGCAGTGAAGAGCCGGGGTTGAGGGATGAGACCCAGTACTTC. Protein product: CASSEEPGLRDETQYF. The rearrangement links TRBV2 to TRBJ2-5, with D perhaps matching TRBD2 (5 bases). Trimming stripped 1 base from V and 5 bases from J, with 17 bases between. Germline CDR1 reads SNHLY; CDR2 reads FYNNEI. The CDR3 sequence is 16 residues long. Full variable domain (remainder filled in from reference TRBV2 and TRBJ2-5): EPEVTQTPSHQVTQMGQEVILRCVPISNHLYFYWYRQILGQKVEFLVSFYNNEISEKSEIFDDQFSVERPDGSNFTLKIRSTKLEDSAMYFCASSEEPGLRDETQYFGPGTRLLVL.

This clonotype was counted ten times or more. V is TRBV12-3 or TRBV12-4 and J is TRBJ2-3, with 7 bases identical to TRBD2. J was trimmed by 8 bases and V by 4 bases; bases with no gene match: 0. CDR3 length equals 11 residues. CDR3 nucleotide sequence: TGTGCCAGCAGTTCGGGGGGTACGCAGTATTTT. Translating gives CASSSGGTQYF.

The gene calls are TRBV7-2 and TRBJ2-7, with TRBD2 matching 10 bases. The CDR3 totals 18 residues. Germline V gene sequence: CDR1 SGHTA, CDR2 FQGNSA. The J segment lost 2 bases and the V segment lost 6 bases, leaving 16 bases of the junction unmatched. The CDR3 loop is CASSHYSRLAGAPYEQYF. CDR3 in DNA: TGTGCCAGCAGTCACTACTCTCGACTAGCGGGTGCCCCCTACGAGCAGTACTTC.

This clonotype has just a few counts. The V gene is TRBV20-1, the J gene TRBJ2-2; 10 bases agree with TRBD1. V lost 6 bases, J lost 4 bases, and 5 bases stayed unmatched. The CDR3 loop spans 14 amino acids. Per the germline V gene, CDR1 is DFQATT and CDR2 is SNEGSKA (reference sequence). The CDR3 DNA sequence: TGCAGTGCCAGACAGGGGGCGGGCACCGGGGAGCTGTTTTTT. It yields the protein CSARQGAGTGELFF.

In its sample, this clonotype was seen a few times. The chain has TRBV7-2 and TRBJ2-2; the D is unclear. The V gene lost 3 bases and the J gene lost 6 bases, with 11 bases spanning the gap. The CDR3 has 14 residues. The V gene's germline CDR1 is SGHTA and CDR2 FQGNSA. This chain's CDR3 is CASSFGILAGELFF. In DNA, the CDR3 is TGTGCCAGCAGCTTTGGTATCTTAGCCGGGGAGCTGTTTTTT.

The chain uses TRBV5-1 and TRBJ2-3, with TRBD2 matching over 8 bases. With 7 bases clipped from V and 1 base from J, the junction kept 5 bases outside the gene matches. Germline values: CDR1 SGHRS, CDR2 YFSETQ. CDR3 length equals 14 residues. The CDR3 protein is CASYLSGGTDTQYF. For the CDR3, the DNA is TGCGCCAGCTACCTTAGCGGGGGCACAGATACGCAGTATTTT.

This clonotype was seen only a few times. This chain connects TRBV12-5 to TRBJ2-2; D might be TRBD1 or TRBD2, each matching 5 bases. The CDR3 is made up of 12 amino acids. CDR1 LGHNT and CDR2 FRNRAP come from the germline V gene. Trimming pared 5 bases from V and 7 bases from J, leaving 8 bases between. CDR3 DNA sequence: TGTGCTAGTGGTCCGGGGCTCGGGGAGCTGTTTTTT. Translation gives CASGPGLGELFF.

This clonotype was seen a single time. The chain employs TRBV11-2 and TRBJ2-3; maybe TRBD2 (5 bases). The CDR3 has 19 residues. Between the trimmed V and J ends, which lost 5 bases and 0 bases, there was a span of 24 bases. The germline V gene encodes CDR1 SGHAT and CDR2 FQNNGV. The CDR3 coding sequence is TGTGCCAGCAGCACTTCGGCCCGACCCCCAGCGGAGAGCACAGATACGCAGTATTTT. Its protein is CASSTSARPPAESTDTQYF.

This clonotype was observed many times. V is TRBV12-3 or TRBV12-4 and J is TRBJ2-7, with 9 bases that match TRBD1. V gave up 3 bases and J gave up 1 base; unmatched junction bases: 10. This CDR3 region has 17 residues. The CDR3 protein is CASSLGMTGTGSYEQYF. CDR3 coding DNA: TGTGCCAGCAGTTTGGGGATGACGGGGACAGGGTCCTACGAGCAGTACTTC.

The chain is built from TRBV24-1 and TRBJ2-2, with TRBD1 identical over 8 bases. V was pared by 2 bases and J by 5 bases, with 9 bases of the junction left unmatched. The V gene's germline CDR1 is KGHDR and CDR2 SFDVKD. This CDR3 contains 17 residues. CDR3 in amino acids: CATSDSRRTGRTGELFF. In DNA form, the CDR3 reads TGTGCCACCAGTGATTCAAGGAGGACAGGGCGGACCGGGGAGCTGTTTTTT.